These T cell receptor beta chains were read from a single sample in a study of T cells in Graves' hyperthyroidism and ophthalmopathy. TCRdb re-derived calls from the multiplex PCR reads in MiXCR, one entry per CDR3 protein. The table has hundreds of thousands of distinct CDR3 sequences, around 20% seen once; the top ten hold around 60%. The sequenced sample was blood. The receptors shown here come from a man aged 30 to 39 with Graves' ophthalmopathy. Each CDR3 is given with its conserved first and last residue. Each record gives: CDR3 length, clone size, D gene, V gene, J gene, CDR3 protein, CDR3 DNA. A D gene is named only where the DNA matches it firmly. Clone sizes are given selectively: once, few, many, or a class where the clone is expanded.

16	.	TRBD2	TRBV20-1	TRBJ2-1	CSARATAGLAGYEQFF	TGCAGTGCAAGAGCCACAGCGGGACTAGCGGGATATGAGCAGTTCTTC
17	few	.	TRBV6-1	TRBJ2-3	CASSARGMSTSTDTQYF	TGTGCCAGCAGTGCCAGAGGGATGTCAACTAGCACAGATACGCAGTATTTT
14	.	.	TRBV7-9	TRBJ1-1	CASSLGPTDPEAFF	TGTGCCAGCAGCTTAGGCCCGACGGACCCTGAAGCTTTCTTT
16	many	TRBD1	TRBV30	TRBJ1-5	CAWSVRGQGLDQPQHF	TGTGCCTGGAGTGTACGAGGACAGGGGTTAGATCAGCCCCAGCATTTT
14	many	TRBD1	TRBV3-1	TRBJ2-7	CASSPHRGIVEQYF	TGTGCCAGCAGCCCGCACAGGGGGATAGTCGAGCAGTACTTC
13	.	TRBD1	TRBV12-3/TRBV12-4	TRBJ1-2	CASSGTGKFGYTF	TGTGCCAGCAGTGGGACAGGGAAGTTTGGCTACACCTTC
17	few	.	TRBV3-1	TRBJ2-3	CASSQDRGTASTDTQYF	TGTGCCAGCAGCCAAGATCGAGGGACGGCCTCCACAGATACGCAGTATTTT
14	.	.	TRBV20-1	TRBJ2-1	CSARDRTHYNEQFF	TGCAGTGCTAGAGACAGGACACACTACAATGAGCAGTTCTTC
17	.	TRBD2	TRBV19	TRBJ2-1	CASSLPRTSGSRDEQFF	TGTGCCAGTAGTTTACCGAGGACTAGCGGGAGTAGGGATGAGCAGTTCTTC
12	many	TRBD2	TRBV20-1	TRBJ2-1	CSAIASGDEQFF	TGCAGTGCCATCGCTAGCGGGGATGAGCAGTTCTTC
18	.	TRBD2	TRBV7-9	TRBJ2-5	CASSSKLTSGTLQETQYF	TGTGCCAGCAGCTCCAAACTAACTAGCGGGACCCTTCAAGAGACCCAGTACTTC
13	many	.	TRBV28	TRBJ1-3	CASIGTIGNTIYF	TGTGCCAGCATCGGGACAATAGGAAACACCATATATTTT
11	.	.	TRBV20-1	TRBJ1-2	CSAPERGGYTF	TGCAGTGCTCCGGAAAGGGGTGGCTACACCTTC
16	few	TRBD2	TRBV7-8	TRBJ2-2	CASSPLAGVRAGELFF	TGTGCCAGCAGCCCGCTAGCGGGAGTACGCGCCGGGGAGCTGTTTTTT
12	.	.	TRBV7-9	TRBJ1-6	CASSRDNSPLHF	TGTGCCAGCAGCCGGGACAATTCACCCCTCCACTTT
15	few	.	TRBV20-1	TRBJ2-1	CSARDGAKFYNEQFF	TGCAGTGCTAGAGATGGGGCCAAATTTTACAATGAGCAGTTCTTC
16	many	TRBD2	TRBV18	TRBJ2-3	CASSPSPTSFSDTQYF	TGTGCCAGCTCACCGAGCCCGACTAGCTTTTCGGATACGCAGTATTTT
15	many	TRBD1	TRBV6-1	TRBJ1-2	CASSEASGTAYGYTF	TGTGCCAGCAGTGAAGCGAGCGGGACAGCCTATGGCTACACCTTC
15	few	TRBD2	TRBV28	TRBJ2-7	CASSFVGRLSYEQYF	TGTGCCAGCAGTTTTGTCGGGAGGCTCTCCTACGAGCAGTACTTC
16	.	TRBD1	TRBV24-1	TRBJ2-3	CATSDVQGTRTDTQYF	TGTGCCACCAGTGACGTACAGGGGACCCGCACAGATACGCAGTATTTT
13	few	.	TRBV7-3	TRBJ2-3	CASSLIHTDTQYF	TGTGCCAGCAGCCTAATCCACACAGATACGCAGTATTTT
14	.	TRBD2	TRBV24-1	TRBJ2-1	CATSAGLAGAEQFF	TGTGCCACCAGTGCGGGACTAGCGGGAGCTGAGCAGTTCTTC
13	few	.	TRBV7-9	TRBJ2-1	CASSPPSSGEQFF	TGTGCCAGCAGCCCCCCCTCGAGCGGTGAGCAGTTCTTC
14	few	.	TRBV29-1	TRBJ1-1	CSVSLPGLNTEAFF	TGCAGCGTCTCCCTTCCAGGCCTGAACACTGAAGCTTTCTTT
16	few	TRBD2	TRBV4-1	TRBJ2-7	CASSQADRAGAYEQYF	TGCGCCAGCAGCCAAGCGGACCGAGCGGGAGCCTACGAGCAGTACTTC
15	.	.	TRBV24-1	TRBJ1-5	CATSGGGHSNQPQHF	TGTGCCACCAGTGGAGGGGGTCATAGCAATCAGCCCCAGCATTTT
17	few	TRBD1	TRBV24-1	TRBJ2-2	CATSELSGTGDTGELFF	TGTGCCACCAGTGAGCTCTCCGGGACAGGTGACACCGGGGAGCTGTTTTTT
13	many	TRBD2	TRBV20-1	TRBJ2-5	CSASGRARKTQYF	TGCAGTGCTAGCGGGAGGGCCCGAAAGACCCAGTACTTC
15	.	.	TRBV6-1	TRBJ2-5	CASSRVMGYREAQYF	TGTGCCAGCTCACGAGTTATGGGGTATCGAGAGGCCCAGTACTTC
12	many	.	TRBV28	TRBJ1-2	CASSQLRGGYTF	TGTGCCAGCAGCCAACTTAGGGGTGGCTACACCTTC
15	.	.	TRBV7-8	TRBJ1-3	CASSLNGISGNTIYF	TGTGCCAGCAGCCTAAACGGAATCTCTGGAAACACCATATATTTT
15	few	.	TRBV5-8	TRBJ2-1	CASSLNGNSYNEQFF	TGTGCCAGCAGCTTGAACGGGAACTCCTACAATGAGCAGTTCTTC
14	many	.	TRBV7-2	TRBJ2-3	CASSLEGSTDTQYF	TGTGCCAGCAGCTTAGAAGGCTCCACAGATACGCAGTATTTT
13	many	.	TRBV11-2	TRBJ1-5	CASSLSRYQPQHF	TGTGCCAGCAGCCTAAGCCGGTATCAGCCCCAGCATTTT
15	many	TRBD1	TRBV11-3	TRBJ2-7	CASRQQGDWDYEQYF	TGTGCCAGCAGACAACAGGGGGATTGGGACTACGAGCAGTACTTC
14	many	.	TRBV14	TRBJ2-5	CASSQSRGTETQYF	TGTGCCAGCAGCCAATCCCGAGGTACCGAGACCCAGTACTTC
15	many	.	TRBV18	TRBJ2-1	CASSPDIISYNEQFF	TGTGCCAGCTCACCAGACATCATTTCCTACAATGAGCAGTTCTTC
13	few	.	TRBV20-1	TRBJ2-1	CSAALGGRDEQFF	TGCAGTGCCGCACTAGGAGGTCGGGATGAGCAGTTCTTC
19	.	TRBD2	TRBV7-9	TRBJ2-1	CASSLELGLAGPSYNEQFF	TGTGCCAGCAGCTTAGAATTGGGGCTAGCGGGTCCTTCCTACAATGAGCAGTTCTTC
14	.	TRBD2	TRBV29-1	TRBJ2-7	CSVEGGTGGYEQYF	TGCAGCGTTGAAGGGGGAACGGGAGGGTACGAGCAGTACTTC
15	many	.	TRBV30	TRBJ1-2	CAWSPRQVNINGYTF	TGTGCCTGGAGTCCCCGACAGGTTAATATCAATGGCTACACCTTC
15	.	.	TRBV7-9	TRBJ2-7	CASSQNEGRAYEQYF	TGTGCCAGCAGCCAAAACGAGGGGCGCGCCTACGAGCAGTACTTC
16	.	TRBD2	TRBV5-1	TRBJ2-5	CASTRTSGRIKETQYF	TGCGCCAGCACCCGGACTAGCGGGAGAATAAAAGAGACCCAGTACTTC
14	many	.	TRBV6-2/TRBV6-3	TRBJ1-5	CASLPGHSNQPQHF	TGTGCCAGTCTACCCGGCCATAGCAATCAGCCCCAGCATTTT
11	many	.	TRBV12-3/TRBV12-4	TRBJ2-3	CASSRGGTQYF	TGTGCCAGCAGCCGTGGGGGTACGCAGTATTTT
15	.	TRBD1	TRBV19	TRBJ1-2	CASSLQGRANYGYTF	TGTGCCAGTAGTTTACAGGGGCGAGCTAACTATGGCTACACCTTC
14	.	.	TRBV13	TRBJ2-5	CANSTLDGQETQYF	TGTGCCAACAGCACCCTCGACGGACAAGAGACCCAGTACTTC
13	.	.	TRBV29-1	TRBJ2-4	CSVLQKAKNIQYF	TGCAGCGTTCTCCAGAAGGCCAAAAACATTCAGTACTTC
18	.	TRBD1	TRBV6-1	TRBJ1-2	CASSDRDRVKTSNYGYTF	TGTGCCAGCAGTGACCGGGACAGGGTAAAAACTTCTAACTATGGCTACACCTTC
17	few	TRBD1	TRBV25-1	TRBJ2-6	CASSRDRGTAGANVLTF	TGTGCCAGCAGTCGGGACAGGGGGACGGCCGGGGCCAACGTCCTGACTTTC
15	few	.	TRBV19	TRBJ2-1	CASSIGGYSYNEQFF	TGTGCCAGTAGTATAGGCGGCTACTCCTACAATGAGCAGTTCTTC
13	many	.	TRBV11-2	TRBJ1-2	CASRGEGIAGYTF	TGTGCCAGCAGGGGAGAGGGGATTGCTGGCTACACCTTC
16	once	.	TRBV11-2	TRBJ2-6	CASSSGPALGANVLTF	TGTGCCAGCAGCTCAGGACCAGCGCTTGGGGCCAACGTCCTGACTTTC